These 31 T cell receptor beta chains share one sample of origin, sequenced in a study of blood T cell repertoires in COVID-19. Using immunoSEQ multiplex PCR, the repertoire was profiled, and TCRdb retains in-frame clones only, with some absent. In the table there are about 42,000 clones, approximately 88% of which are singletons. Specimen: peripheral blood. These receptors all stem from a human donor in a cohort sampled during active COVID-19.

The gene calls are TRBV6-5 and TRBJ1-5; 9 bases are a match to TRBD1. The CDR3 runs 14 residues. Per germline, CDR1 MNHEY and CDR2 SVGAGI. Unmatched junction bases numbered 7, after V lost 7 bases and J lost 6 bases. The CDR3 nucleotides read TGTGCCAGCACCTTGGACAGGGGTCGTCAGCCCCAGCATTTT. It yields the protein CASTLDRGRQPQHF.

V and J are TRBV28 and TRBJ1-6; D is undetermined. Germline CDR1 is MDHEN and CDR2 is SYDVKM. The CDR3 sequence is 14 residues long. V was cut by 1 base and J by 5 bases, with 6 bases left in between. The CDR3 spells CASSLSTDNSPLHF. CDR3 DNA: TGTGCCAGCAGTTTATCAACGGATAATTCACCCCTCCACTTT.

V gene TRBV9 combines with J gene TRBJ1-1, with D unresolved. The CDR3 is 16 amino acids. CDR1 and CDR2 from the germline V gene are SGDLS and YYNGEE. The germline V and J ends were trimmed by 0 bases and 7 bases, with 19 bases remaining between them. As DNA, the CDR3 is TGTGCCAGCAGCGTAGGCTTTACCACAGAACCCGGTGAAGCTTTCTTT. Amino acid sequence: CASSVGFTTEPGEAFF.

V and J are TRBV28 and TRBJ1-2, with TRBD1 as a possible D gene (6 bases). Germline CDR1 and CDR2: MDHEN and SYDVKM. V lost 3 bases, J lost 8 bases, and 10 bases lay in between. This CDR3 is 12 amino acids long. The CDR3 here is CASSLGGRGYTF. In DNA form, the CDR3 reads TGTGCCAGCAGTTTGGGGGGGCGAGGCTACACCTTC.

V gene TRBV6-6 combines with J gene TRBJ1-3; 8 bases match TRBD1. CDR1 is MNHNY, CDR2 SVGAGI, per germline (reference sequence). With V trimmed by 6 bases and J by 3 bases, 4 bases remained unmatched. This CDR3 region has 14 residues. CDR3 amino acids: CASRQGESGNTIYF. CDR3 nucleotide sequence: TGTGCCAGCAGACAGGGGGAGAGTGGAAACACCATATATTTT.

This chain uses TRBV19 with TRBJ2-5, with 8 bases aligning to TRBD2. Germline V gene lookup returns CDR1 LNHDA and CDR2 SQIVND (reference sequence). There are 14 residues in the CDR3. V was clipped by 5 bases and J by 1 base; unmatched bases: 3. Written as DNA, the CDR3 is TGTGCCAGTAGTTTAGCGGGATTCCAAGAGACCCAGTACTTC. This gives the protein CASSLAGFQETQYF.

This clone has a handful of counts. The V gene is TRBV7-2, the J gene TRBJ2-7; D gene ambiguous. The germline CDR1 and CDR2 sequences are SGHTA and FQGNSA. The CDR3 is 15 residues long. V lost 1 base and J lost 0, with 10 bases in between. CDR3 in DNA: TGTGCCAGCAGCTTAGACGCACAGACCTCCTACGAGCAGTACTTC. Protein: CASSLDAQTSYEQYF.

The chain combines TRBV4-1 with TRBJ1-1, with D possibly TRBD1 on 5 matching bases. The CDR3 runs 14 residues. V shed 4 bases and J shed 2 bases, with 11 bases lying between them. Germline CDR1 reads MGHRA; CDR2 reads YSYEKL. DNA for the CDR3: TGCGCCAGCAGCCCCCCCCAGGGAAACACTGAAGCTTTCTTT. Translation gives CASSPPQGNTEAFF.

In its sample, this clone was seen once. The chain has TRBV6-5 and TRBJ2-1; TRBD2 agrees at 15 bases. This CDR3 has 13 residues. V shed 6 bases and J 12 bases; nucleotides not matched to a gene: 3. Germline CDR1 and CDR2: MNHEY and SVGAGI. The CDR3 here is CASRMGLAGGQFF. CDR3 bases: TGTGCCAGCAGAATGGGACTAGCGGGAGGGCAGTTCTTC.

This rearrangement joins TRBV5-1 to TRBJ2-3; D remains ambiguous. The CDR3 has 13 residues. CDR1 and CDR2 from the germline V gene are SGHRS and YFSETQ. Between the trimmed V and J ends, which lost 2 bases and 1 base, there was a span of 5 bases. DNA for the CDR3: TGCGCCAGCAGCTTTAGTGGCACAGATACGCAGTATTTT. It specifies CASSFSGTDTQYF. The whole variable domain, filled in from reference TRBV5-1 and TRBJ2-3, reads KAGVTQTPRYLIKTRGQQVTLSCSPISGHRSVSWYQQTPGQGLQFLFEYFSETQRNKGNFPGRFSGRQFSNSRSEMNVSTLELGDSALYLCASSFSGTDTQYFGPGTRLTVL.

This chain links TRBV7-2 with TRBJ2-4, with D possibly TRBD2 on 6 matching bases. The CDR3 spans 13 residues. Germline V CDR1 and CDR2: SGHTA, FQGNSA. V was clipped by 1 base and J by 8 bases, with 9 bases between them. CDR3 sequence: CASSLEREDIQYF. The DNA for the CDR3 is TGTGCCAGCAGCTTAGAGAGGGAGGACATTCAGTACTTC.

This clone was counted a single time. The chain couples TRBV5-1 to TRBJ1-1; D gene unclear. Germline V CDR1 and CDR2: SGHRS, YFSETQ. The CDR3 has 12 amino acids. V was trimmed by 1 base and J by 8 bases, leaving 9 bases between them. DNA of the CDR3: TGCGCCAGCAGCTTGATTGGGGAGGAAGCTTTCTTT. This gives the protein CASSLIGEEAFF.

The chain combines TRBV24-1 with TRBJ2-5; TRBD2 agrees at 8 bases. Germline V CDR1 and CDR2: KGHDR, SFDVKD. After removal of 2 bases from V and 4 bases from J, the junction contained 5 bases not matched to a gene. The CDR3 is made up of 15 amino acids. The DNA for the CDR3 is TGTGCCACCAGTGATTCCTTCGGGGGGGCAGAGACCCAGTACTTC. Translating gives CATSDSFGGAETQYF.

This chain links TRBV7-3 with TRBJ2-1; a weak D match, TRBD1 (6 bases). This CDR3 has 18 amino acids. Germline V gives CDR1 SGHTA, CDR2 FQGTGA. Trimming pared 4 bases from V and 2 bases from J, leaving 21 bases between. CDR3 protein: CASSYEPQGSTAYNEQFF. In DNA, the CDR3 is TGTGCCAGCAGCTATGAACCACAGGGTTCTACCGCCTACAATGAGCAGTTCTTC.

V gene TRBV6-2 or TRBV6-3 combines with J gene TRBJ1-5; 9 bases align to TRBD1. Germline V gene sequence: CDR1 MNHEY, CDR2 SVGEGT. V dropped 2 bases and J dropped 6; count of bases not matched to a gene: 5. This CDR3 contains 15 residues. The CDR3 coding sequence is TGTGCCAGCAGTTACGGGACAGGGCGACCTCAGCCCCAGCATTTT. This codes for CASSYGTGRPQPQHF.

This clone was counted between two and nine times. The chain has TRBV13 and TRBJ1-3; D is ambiguous. The germline V gene encodes CDR1 PRHDT and CDR2 FYEKMQ (reference sequence). V lost 5 bases, J lost 1 base, and 3 bases lay in between. The CDR3 contains 12 residues. This CDR3 is CASSPSGNTIYF. CDR3 coding DNA: TGTGCCAGCAGCCCGTCTGGAAACACCATATATTTT.

This chain links TRBV6-5 with TRBJ2-6; the D gene is possibly TRBD1 (6 bases). The germline V and J ends were trimmed by 4 bases and 2 bases, with 9 bases remaining between them. CDR3 size: 15 residues. Germline V CDR1 and CDR2: MNHEY, SVGAGI. The CDR3 DNA is TGTGCCAGCAGTTCGGGACATCCTGGGGCCAACGTCCTGACTTTC. This translates into CASSSGHPGANVLTF.

The chain carries TRBV5-1 and TRBJ1-6; TRBD1 matches 8 bases. The CDR3 is 16 residues long. Germline V lookup: CDR1 SGHRS, CDR2 YFSETQ. The ends lost 0 bases at V and 9 bases at J; junction bases unmatched: 8. The CDR3 DNA reads TGCGCCAGCAGCTTGGATGGCGCAGGGGGCAGTTCACCCCTCCACTTT. As protein: CASSLDGAGGSSPLHF.

V usage is TRBV7-2 and J usage is TRBJ2-7; tentative D call: TRBD1 (5 bases). This CDR3 has 15 residues. With 2 bases removed from V and 0 bases from J, the gap between germline ends came to 11 bases. The germline V gene encodes CDR1 SGHTA and CDR2 FQGNSA. The CDR3 region is CASSLIVGASYEQYF. CDR3 coding DNA: TGTGCCAGCAGCTTAATCGTAGGGGCCTCCTACGAGCAGTACTTC.

The gene calls are TRBV9 and TRBJ1-6; a possible D gene is TRBD1 (5 bases). Germline CDR1 and CDR2: SGDLS and YYNGEE. The V gene lost 3 bases and the J gene lost 6 bases, with 7 bases spanning the gap. The CDR3 is 13 amino acids. This CDR3 is CASSEGLNSPLHF. DNA of the CDR3: TGTGCCAGCAGCGAGGGGCTTAATTCACCCCTCCACTTT.

This clone was seen only once. The chain employs TRBV30 and TRBJ2-6; tentative D call: TRBD1 (6 bases). Per the germline V gene, CDR1 is GTSNPN and CDR2 is SVGIG (reference sequence). There are 15 residues in the CDR3. V was pared by 0 bases and J by 0 bases, with 6 bases between. The CDR3 spells CAWSVGGSGANVLTF. The CDR3, as DNA: TGTGCCTGGAGTGTAGGGGGCTCTGGGGCCAACGTCCTGACTTTC. The entire variable domain, with the rest obtained from reference TRBV30 and TRBJ2-6, is as follows: SQTIHQWPATLVQPVGSPLSLECTVEGTSNPNLYWYRQAAGRGLQLLFYSVGIGQISSEVPQNLSASRPQDRQFILSSKKLLLSDSGFYLCAWSVGGSGANVLTFGAGSRLTVL.

V gene TRBV30 combines with J gene TRBJ2-7; 7 bases fit TRBD2. Germline CDR1 is GTSNPN and CDR2 is SVGIG (reference sequence). V shed 0 bases, J shed 7 bases, and the junction held 6 bases outside the gene matches. The CDR3 is 13 amino acids. As DNA, the CDR3 is TGTGCCTGGAGTGTCCTAGCGGAGATGGAGCAGTACTTC. Translated, it gives CAWSVLAEMEQYF.

This sequence joins TRBV10-3 and TRBJ1-1; TRBD1 matches at 7 bases. CDR1 and CDR2 (germline): ENHRY, SYGVKD. The junction had 10 bases not matched to a gene; V was cut back by 7 bases and J by 5 bases. CDR3 length equals 14 residues. CDR3 sequence: CAIKEGAETTEAFF. As DNA, the CDR3 is TGTGCCATCAAGGAGGGGGCGGAAACAACTGAAGCTTTCTTT.

This clone was seen just once. The V call is TRBV5-1, the J call TRBJ2-1; D is possibly TRBD1 (6 bases). V gave up 2 bases and J gave up 10 bases, with 19 bases separating them. Germline CDR1 is SGHRS and CDR2 is YFSETQ. This CDR3 contains 15 residues. The CDR3 coding sequence is TGCGCCAGCAGCTTTCACTCGATGAATGACAGGGAGCAGTTCTTC. This gives the protein CASSFHSMNDREQFF.

A single count supports this clone. The V and J genes are TRBV12-3 or TRBV12-4 and TRBJ2-1; D is undetermined. V lost 1 base to trimming and J lost 5 bases, with 6 bases between them. The CDR3 runs to 13 residues. Here the CDR3 DNA reads TGTGCCAGCAGTTTAGATCCGGACAATGAGCAGTTCTTC. It codes for CASSLDPDNEQFF.

Here the CDR3 reads CASSQLGQGAGNTIYF. The CDR3 nucleotides read TGTGCCAGCAGCCAACTCGGACAGGGGGCTGGAAACACCATATATTTT. The V call is TRBV3-1 (or the pseudogene TRBV3-2), the J call TRBJ1-3, with 10 bases fitting TRBD1. The germline V gene encodes CDR1 LGHDT and CDR2 YNNKEL (reference sequence). The CDR3 consists of 16 residues. The V and J ends lost 2 bases and 2 bases, in that order; junction bases with no gene match: 3.

This clone has just one count. J is TRBJ1-1 and V is TRBV18; possibly TRBD1 for D (5 bases). The CDR3 consists of 13 residues. Germline CDR1 reads KGHSH; CDR2 reads LQKENI. The V and J ends lost 4 bases and 1 base respectively, with 7 bases between them. For the CDR3, the DNA is TGTGCCAGCTCACGGACACCGAACACTGAAGCTTTCTTT. It translates to CASSRTPNTEAFF. Looking up the rest from reference TRBV18 and TRBJ1-1 gives the full variable domain: NAGVMQNPRHLVRRRGQEARLRCSPMKGHSHVYWYRQLPEEGLKFMVYLQKENIIDESGMPKERFSAEFPKEGPSILRIQQVVRGDSAAYFCASSRTPNTEAFFGQGTRLTVV.

The chain links TRBV5-1 to TRBJ2-3, with D tentatively TRBD2 (6 bases). Deletions cut 4 bases from V and 2 bases from J, with 14 bases between. This CDR3 has 15 amino acids. Germline assignment: CDR1 SGHRS and CDR2 YFSETQ. The CDR3 spells CASSATGRFTDTQYF. The DNA of the CDR3 is TGCGCCAGCAGCGCCACCGGGAGATTCACAGATACGCAGTATTTT. Full variable domain (rest looked up from reference TRBV5-1 and TRBJ2-3): KAGVTQTPRYLIKTRGQQVTLSCSPISGHRSVSWYQQTPGQGLQFLFEYFSETQRNKGNFPGRFSGRQFSNSRSEMNVSTLELGDSALYLCASSATGRFTDTQYFGPGTRLTVL.

This chain connects TRBV7-5 to TRBJ1-1; the DNA was not used to check the table's D call, TRBD1. TRBV7-5 has pseudogene status. This CDR3 is built from 14 residues. The CDR3 loop reads CARSSQGRNTEAFF. The CDR3 DNA reads TGTGCCAGAAGCTCACAGGGCCGGAACACTGAAGCTTTCTTT.

V is TRBV7-9 and J is TRBJ2-5, with 9 bases lining up with TRBD2. The germline V gene has CDR1 SEHNR and CDR2 FQNEAQ (reference sequence). V dropped 0 bases and J dropped 5; count of bases not matched to a gene: 7. The CDR3 loop spans 16 amino acids. CDR3 nucleotides: TGTGCCAGCAGCTTAGCGATTCTAGCGGGACAGGAGACCCAGTACTTC. Translating it yields CASSLAILAGQETQYF.

The gene calls are TRBV7-2 and TRBJ2-3, with TRBD1 matching 9 bases. Losses at the gene ends were 5 bases for V and 1 base for J; bases not matched to a gene: 13. The CDR3 consists of 18 residues. CDR1 and CDR2 from the germline V gene are SGHTA and FQGNSA. CDR3 nucleotide sequence: TGTGCCAGCAGCCGCCGCTCTTTCCGGGACAGGGGCACAGATACGCAGTATTTT. Its translation: CASSRRSFRDRGTDTQYF.